These 3 T cell receptor beta chains originate from one sample sequenced in a study of T cells in narcolepsy. Sequenced by immunoSEQ multiplex PCR; TCRdb stores in-frame clones only, minus some. The sample carries roughly 30,000 clones, roughly 73% recorded once. The sample comprised CD45RA- memory CD4+ T cells from PBMCs. All receptors derive from a human donor with narcolepsy.

The chain recombines TRBV7-9 with TRBJ1-6; TRBD1 matches at 7 bases. With 3 bases clipped from V and 5 bases from J, the junction kept 1 base outside the gene matches. Germline CDR1 is SEHNR and CDR2 is FQNEAQ (reference sequence). This CDR3 is 14 amino acids long. The CDR3 loop reads CASSFGTDNSPLHF. The CDR3 DNA follows: TGTGCCAGCAGCTTTGGGACAGATAATTCACCCCTCCACTTT.

The J gene is TRBJ1-1, the V gene TRBV19, with D uncertain. CDR1 is LNHDA, CDR2 SQIVND, per germline (reference sequence). The CDR3 is made up of 13 amino acids. The V end was cut by 3 bases, the J end by 4 bases, with 9 bases between. The DNA for the CDR3 is TGTGCCAGTAGTATGGCTGGGTCCACTGAAGCTTTCTTT. Its protein is CASSMAGSTEAFF.

The CDR3 here is CASSKVAGQGVTEAFF. Here the CDR3 DNA reads TGTGCCAGCAGCAAAGTTGCCGGACAGGGGGTCACTGAAGCTTTCTTT. The rearrangement uses TRBV7-3 and TRBJ1-1; 10 nucleotides line up with TRBD1. Trimming at V came to 5 bases and at J to 4 bases, leaving 10 bases not matched to a gene. The CDR3 spans 16 residues. CDR1 is SGHTA, CDR2 FQGTGA, per germline.